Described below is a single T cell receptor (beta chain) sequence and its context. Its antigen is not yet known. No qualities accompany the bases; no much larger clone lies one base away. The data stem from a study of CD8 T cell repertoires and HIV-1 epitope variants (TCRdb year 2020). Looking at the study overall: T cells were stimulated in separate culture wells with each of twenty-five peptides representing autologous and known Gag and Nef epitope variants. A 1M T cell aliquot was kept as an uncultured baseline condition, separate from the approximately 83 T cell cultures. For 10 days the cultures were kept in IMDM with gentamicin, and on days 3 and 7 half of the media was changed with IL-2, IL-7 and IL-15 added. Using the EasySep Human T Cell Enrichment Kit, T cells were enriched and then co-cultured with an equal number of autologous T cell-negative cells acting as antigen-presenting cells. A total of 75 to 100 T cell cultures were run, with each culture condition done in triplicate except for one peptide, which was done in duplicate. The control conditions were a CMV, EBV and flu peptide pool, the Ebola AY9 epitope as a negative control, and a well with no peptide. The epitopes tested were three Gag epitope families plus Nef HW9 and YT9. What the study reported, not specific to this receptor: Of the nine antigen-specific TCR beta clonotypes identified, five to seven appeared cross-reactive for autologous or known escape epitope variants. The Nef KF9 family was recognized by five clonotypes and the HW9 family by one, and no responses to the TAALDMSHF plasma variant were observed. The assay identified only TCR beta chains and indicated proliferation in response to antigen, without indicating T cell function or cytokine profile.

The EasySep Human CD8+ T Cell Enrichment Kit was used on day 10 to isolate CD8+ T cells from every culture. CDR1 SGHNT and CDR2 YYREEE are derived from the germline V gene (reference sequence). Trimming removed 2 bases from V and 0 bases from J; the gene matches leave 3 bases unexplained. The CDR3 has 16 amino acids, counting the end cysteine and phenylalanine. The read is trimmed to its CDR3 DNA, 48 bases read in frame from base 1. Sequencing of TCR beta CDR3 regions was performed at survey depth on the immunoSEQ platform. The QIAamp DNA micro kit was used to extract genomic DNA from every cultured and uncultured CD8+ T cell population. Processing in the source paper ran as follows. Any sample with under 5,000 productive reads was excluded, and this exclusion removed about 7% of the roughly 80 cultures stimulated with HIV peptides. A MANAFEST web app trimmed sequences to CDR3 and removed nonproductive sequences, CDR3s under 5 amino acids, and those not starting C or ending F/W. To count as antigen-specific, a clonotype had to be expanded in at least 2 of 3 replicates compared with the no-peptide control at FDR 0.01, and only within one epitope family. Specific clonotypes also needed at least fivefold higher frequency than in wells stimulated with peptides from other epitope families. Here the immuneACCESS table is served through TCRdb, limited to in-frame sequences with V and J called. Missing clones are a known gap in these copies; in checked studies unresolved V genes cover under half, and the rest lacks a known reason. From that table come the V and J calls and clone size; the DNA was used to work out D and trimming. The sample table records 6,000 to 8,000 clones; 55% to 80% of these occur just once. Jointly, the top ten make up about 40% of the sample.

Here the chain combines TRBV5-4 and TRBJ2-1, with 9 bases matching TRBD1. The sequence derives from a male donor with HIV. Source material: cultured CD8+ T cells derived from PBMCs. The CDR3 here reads CASSLAGQGSYNEQFF. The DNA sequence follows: TGTGCCAGCAGCTTAGCGGGACAGGGCTCCTACAATGAGCAGTTCTTC.